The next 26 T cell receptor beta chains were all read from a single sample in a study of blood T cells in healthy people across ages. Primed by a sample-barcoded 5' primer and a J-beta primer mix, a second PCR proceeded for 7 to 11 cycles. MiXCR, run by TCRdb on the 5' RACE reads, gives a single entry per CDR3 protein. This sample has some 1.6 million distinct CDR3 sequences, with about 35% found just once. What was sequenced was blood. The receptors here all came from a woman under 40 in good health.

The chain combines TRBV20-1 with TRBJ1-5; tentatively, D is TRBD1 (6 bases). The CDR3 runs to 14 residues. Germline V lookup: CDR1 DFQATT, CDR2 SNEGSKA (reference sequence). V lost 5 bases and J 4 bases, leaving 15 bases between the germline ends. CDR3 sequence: CSAPRPTGNQPQHF. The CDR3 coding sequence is TGCAGTGCTCCGCGCCCAACAGGGAATCAGCCCCAGCATTTT.

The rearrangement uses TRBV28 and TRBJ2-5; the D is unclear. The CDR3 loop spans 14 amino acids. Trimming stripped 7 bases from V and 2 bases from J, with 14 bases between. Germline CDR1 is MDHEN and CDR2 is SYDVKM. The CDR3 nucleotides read TGTGCCAGCACTCTCCGGTCTAAACAAGAGACCCAGTACTTC. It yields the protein CASTLRSKQETQYF. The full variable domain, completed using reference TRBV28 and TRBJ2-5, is DVKVTQSSRYLVKRTGEKVFLECVQDMDHENMFWYRQDPGLGLRLIYFSYDVKMKEKGDIPEGYSVSREKKERFSLILESASTNQTSMYLCASTLRSKQETQYFGPGTRLLVL.

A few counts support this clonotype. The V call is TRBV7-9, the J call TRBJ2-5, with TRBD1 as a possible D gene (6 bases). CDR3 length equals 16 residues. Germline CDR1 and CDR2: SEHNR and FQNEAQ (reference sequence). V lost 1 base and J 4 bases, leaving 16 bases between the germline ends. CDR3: CASSLGHTDSRETQYF. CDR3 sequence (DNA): TGTGCCAGCAGCTTAGGGCATACGGACAGTAGAGAGACCCAGTACTTC.

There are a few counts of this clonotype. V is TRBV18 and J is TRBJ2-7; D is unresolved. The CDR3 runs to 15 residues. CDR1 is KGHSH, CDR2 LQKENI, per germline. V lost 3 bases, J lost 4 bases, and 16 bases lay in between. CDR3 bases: TGTGCCAGCTCACCTCACGCTACGGTGGGGTACGAGCAGTACTTC. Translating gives CASSPHATVGYEQYF.

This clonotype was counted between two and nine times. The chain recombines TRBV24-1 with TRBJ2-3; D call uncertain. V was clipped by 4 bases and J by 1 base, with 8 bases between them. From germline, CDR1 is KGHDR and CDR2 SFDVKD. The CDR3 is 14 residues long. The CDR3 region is CATSDTIGTDTQYF. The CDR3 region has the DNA TGTGCCACCAGTGACACGATTGGCACAGATACGCAGTATTTT.

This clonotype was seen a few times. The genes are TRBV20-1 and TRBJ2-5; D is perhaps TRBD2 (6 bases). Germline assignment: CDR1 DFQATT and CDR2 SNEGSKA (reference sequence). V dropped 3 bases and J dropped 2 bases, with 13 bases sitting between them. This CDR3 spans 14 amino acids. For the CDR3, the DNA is TGCAGTGCTAGCGGGCTAGCGAATCAAGAGACCCAGTACTTC. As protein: CSASGLANQETQYF.

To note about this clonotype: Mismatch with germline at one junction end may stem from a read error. Here the CDR3 reads CGARDYGKIGYGYTF. In DNA, the CDR3 is TGCGGTGCTAGAGATTATGGCAAGATCGGCTATGGCTACACCTTC. The V call is TRBV20-1, the J call TRBJ1-2; no firm D call. CDR3 size: 15 residues. CDR1 and CDR2 from the germline V gene are DFQATT and SNEGSKA (reference sequence).

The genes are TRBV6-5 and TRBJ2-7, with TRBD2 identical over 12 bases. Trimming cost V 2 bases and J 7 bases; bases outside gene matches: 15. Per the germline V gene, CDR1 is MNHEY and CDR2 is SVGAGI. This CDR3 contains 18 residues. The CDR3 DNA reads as TGTGCCAGCAGTTACAGCGGCGTCGGGACTAGCGGGTTGGTAGAGCAGTACTTC. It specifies CASSYSGVGTSGLVEQYF.

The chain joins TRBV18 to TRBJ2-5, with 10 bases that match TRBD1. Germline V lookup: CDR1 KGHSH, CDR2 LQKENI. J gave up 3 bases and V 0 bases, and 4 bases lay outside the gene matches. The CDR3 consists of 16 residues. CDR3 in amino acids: CASSPPGDRGKETQYF. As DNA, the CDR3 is TGTGCCAGCTCACCACCGGGGGACAGGGGAAAAGAGACCCAGTACTTC.

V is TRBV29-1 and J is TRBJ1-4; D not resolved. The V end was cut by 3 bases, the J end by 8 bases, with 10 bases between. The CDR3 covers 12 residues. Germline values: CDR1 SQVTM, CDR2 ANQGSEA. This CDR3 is CSVDEGEEKLFF. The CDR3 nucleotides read TGCAGCGTTGACGAGGGTGAAGAAAAACTGTTTTTT.

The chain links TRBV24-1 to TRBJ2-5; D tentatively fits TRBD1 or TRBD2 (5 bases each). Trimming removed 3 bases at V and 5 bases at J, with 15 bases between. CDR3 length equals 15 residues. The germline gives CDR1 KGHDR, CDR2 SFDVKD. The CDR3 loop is CATSDPGPGGETQYF. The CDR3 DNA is TGTGCCACCAGTGATCCGGGACCTGGTGGGGAGACCCAGTACTTC.

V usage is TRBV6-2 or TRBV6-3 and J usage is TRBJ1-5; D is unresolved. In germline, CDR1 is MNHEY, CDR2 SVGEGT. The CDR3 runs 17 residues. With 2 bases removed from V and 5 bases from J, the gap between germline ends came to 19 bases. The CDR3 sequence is CASSYPQIIYGDQPQHF. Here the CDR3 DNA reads TGTGCCAGCAGTTACCCCCAGATCATCTATGGGGATCAGCCCCAGCATTTT.

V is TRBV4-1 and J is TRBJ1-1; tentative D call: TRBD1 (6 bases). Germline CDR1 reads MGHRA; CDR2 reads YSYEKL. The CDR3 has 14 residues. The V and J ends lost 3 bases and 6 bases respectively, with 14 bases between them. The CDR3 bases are TGCGCCAGCAGCCAGATATCCGGGACACCTGAAGCTTTCTTT. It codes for CASSQISGTPEAFF.

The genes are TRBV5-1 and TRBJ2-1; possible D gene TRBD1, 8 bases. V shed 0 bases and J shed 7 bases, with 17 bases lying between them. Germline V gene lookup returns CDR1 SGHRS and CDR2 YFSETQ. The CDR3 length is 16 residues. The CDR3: CASSLDLGQGGNEQFF. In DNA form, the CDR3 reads TGCGCCAGCAGCTTGGATCTAGGACAGGGAGGGAATGAGCAGTTCTTC.

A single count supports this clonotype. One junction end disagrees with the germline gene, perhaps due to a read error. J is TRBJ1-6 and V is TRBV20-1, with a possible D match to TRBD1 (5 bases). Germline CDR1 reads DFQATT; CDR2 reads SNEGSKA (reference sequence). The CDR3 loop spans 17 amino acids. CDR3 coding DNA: TGCGGTGCTAGAGATGGGGACTGGAGCTCCTATAATTCACCCCTCCACTTT. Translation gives CGARDGDWSSYNSPLHF.

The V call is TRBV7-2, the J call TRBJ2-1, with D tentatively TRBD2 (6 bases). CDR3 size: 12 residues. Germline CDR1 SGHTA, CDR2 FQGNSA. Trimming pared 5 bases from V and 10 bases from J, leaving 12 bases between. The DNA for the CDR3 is TGTGCCAGCAGCCCGAGACTAGTCGAGCAGTTCTTC. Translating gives CASSPRLVEQFF. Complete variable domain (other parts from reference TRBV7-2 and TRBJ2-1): GAGVSQSPSNKVTEKGKDVELRCDPISGHTALYWYRQSLGQGLEFLIYFQGNSAPDKSGLPSDRFSAERTGGSVSTLTIQRTQQEDSAVYLCASSPRLVEQFFGPGTRLTVL.

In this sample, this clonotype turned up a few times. CDR3 bases: TGTGCCAGCAGCCCGAGCCAGGGGTATACCTACGAGCAGTACTTC. Its translation: CASSPSQGYTYEQYF. The chain joins TRBV14 to TRBJ2-7; D is possibly TRBD1 (6 bases). Germline V gene lookup returns CDR1 SGHDN and CDR2 FVKESK. CDR3 length equals 15 residues. The V end was cut by 4 bases, the J end by 2 bases, with 15 bases between. The full variable domain, with the rest looked up from reference TRBV14 and TRBJ2-7, is EAGVTQFPSHSVIEKGQTVTLRCDPISGHDNLYWYRRVMGKEIKFLLHFVKESKQDESGMPNNRFLAERTGGTYSTLKVQPAELEDSGVYFCASSPSQGYTYEQYFGPGTRLTVT.

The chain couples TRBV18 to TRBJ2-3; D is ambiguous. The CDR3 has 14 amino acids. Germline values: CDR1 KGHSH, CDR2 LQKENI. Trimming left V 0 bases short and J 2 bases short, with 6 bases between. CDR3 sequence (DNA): TGTGCCAGCTCACCACCGAGTAACACAGATACGCAGTATTTT. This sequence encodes CASSPPSNTDTQYF. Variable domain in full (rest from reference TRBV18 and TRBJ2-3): NAGVMQNPRHLVRRRGQEARLRCSPMKGHSHVYWYRQLPEEGLKFMVYLQKENIIDESGMPKERFSAEFPKEGPSILRIQQVVRGDSAAYFCASSPPSNTDTQYFGPGTRLTVL.

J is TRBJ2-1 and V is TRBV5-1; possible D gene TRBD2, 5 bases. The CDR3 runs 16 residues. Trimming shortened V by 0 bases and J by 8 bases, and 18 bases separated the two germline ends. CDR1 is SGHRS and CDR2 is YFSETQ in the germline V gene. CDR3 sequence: CASSLVVGLSGDEQFF. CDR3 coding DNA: TGCGCCAGCAGCTTGGTAGTGGGATTGAGCGGCGATGAGCAGTTCTTC.

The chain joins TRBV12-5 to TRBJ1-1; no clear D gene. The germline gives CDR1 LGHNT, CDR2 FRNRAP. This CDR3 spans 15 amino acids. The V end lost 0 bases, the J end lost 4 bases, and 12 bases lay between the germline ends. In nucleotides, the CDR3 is TGTGCTAGTGGTTTGGTAGCGAAATCAACCACTGAAGCTTTCTTT. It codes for CASGLVAKSTTEAFF.

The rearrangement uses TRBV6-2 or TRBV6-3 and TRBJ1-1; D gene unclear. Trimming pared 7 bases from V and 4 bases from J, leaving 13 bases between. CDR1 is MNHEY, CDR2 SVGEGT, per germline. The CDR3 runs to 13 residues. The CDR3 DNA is TGTGCCAGCAAGTTGGGCGGACTCACTGAAGCTTTCTTT. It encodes CASKLGGLTEAFF.

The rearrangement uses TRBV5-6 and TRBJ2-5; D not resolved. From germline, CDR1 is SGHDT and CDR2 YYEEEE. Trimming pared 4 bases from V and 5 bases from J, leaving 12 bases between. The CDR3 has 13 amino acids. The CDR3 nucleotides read TGTGCCAGCAGCGGGTCGGCGCGGGAGACCCAGTACTTC. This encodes CASSGSARETQYF.

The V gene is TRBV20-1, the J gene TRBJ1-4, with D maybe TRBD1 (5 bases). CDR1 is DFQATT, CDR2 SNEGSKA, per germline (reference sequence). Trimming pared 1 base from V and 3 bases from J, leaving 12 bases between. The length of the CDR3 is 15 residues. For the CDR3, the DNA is TGCAGTGCTAGAGCAAGACAGACGGCTAATGAAAAACTGTTTTTT. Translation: CSARARQTANEKLFF.

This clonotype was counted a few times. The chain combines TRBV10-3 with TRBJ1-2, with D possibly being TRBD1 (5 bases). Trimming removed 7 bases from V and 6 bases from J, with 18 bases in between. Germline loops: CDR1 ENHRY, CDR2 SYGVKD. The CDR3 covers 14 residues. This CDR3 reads CAITEGRGSHGYTF. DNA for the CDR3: TGTGCCATCACCGAGGGAAGGGGCTCACATGGCTACACCTTC.

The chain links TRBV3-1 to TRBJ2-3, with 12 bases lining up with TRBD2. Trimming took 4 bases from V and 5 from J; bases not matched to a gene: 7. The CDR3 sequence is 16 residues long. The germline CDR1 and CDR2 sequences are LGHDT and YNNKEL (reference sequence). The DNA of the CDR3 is TGTGCCAGCAGCCGACTAGCGGGAGAGGTCGGAGATACGCAGTATTTT. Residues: CASSRLAGEVGDTQYF.

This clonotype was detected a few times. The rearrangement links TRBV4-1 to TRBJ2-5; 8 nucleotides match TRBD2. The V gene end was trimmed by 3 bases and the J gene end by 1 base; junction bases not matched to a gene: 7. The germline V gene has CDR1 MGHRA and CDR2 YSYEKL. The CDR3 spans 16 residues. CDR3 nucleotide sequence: TGCGCCAGCAGCCAGGACTCACTAGCGGTCCAAGAGACCCAGTACTTC. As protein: CASSQDSLAVQETQYF.